This T cell receptor (beta chain) was recorded in a study of blood T cell repertoires in COVID-19. Background on the study: The origin of the acute and convalescent COVID-19 samples was the United States, Italy and Spain. T cells, B-cell-depleted T cells, or PBMCs provided the cDNA or gDNA that served as material.

Original handling: Estimates of nucleated cell counts were drawn from the amplification of reference gene primers. This table comes from immunoSEQ multiplex PCR, and its TCRdb copy is limited to in-frame clones, with some not included. V, J and clone size were drawn from that table, and D and trimming were deduced from the DNA. The sample has 140,000 to 150,000 clones, more than 75% seen once. The receptor was derived from a human donor with acute or convalescent COVID-19. The donor label of this sample is uncertain. The specimen was peripheral blood.

The CDR3 is CASRTRSGRYGYTF. DNA of the CDR3: TGTGCCAGCAGGACCCGGTCAGGGAGGTATGGCTACACCTTC. V and J are TRBV6-5 and TRBJ1-2, with D possibly TRBD1 on 5 matching bases. Looked up from germline, CDR1 is MNHEY and CDR2 is SVGAGI. This CDR3 is 14 amino acids long. The V and J ends lost 6 bases and 5 bases respectively, with 16 bases between them.